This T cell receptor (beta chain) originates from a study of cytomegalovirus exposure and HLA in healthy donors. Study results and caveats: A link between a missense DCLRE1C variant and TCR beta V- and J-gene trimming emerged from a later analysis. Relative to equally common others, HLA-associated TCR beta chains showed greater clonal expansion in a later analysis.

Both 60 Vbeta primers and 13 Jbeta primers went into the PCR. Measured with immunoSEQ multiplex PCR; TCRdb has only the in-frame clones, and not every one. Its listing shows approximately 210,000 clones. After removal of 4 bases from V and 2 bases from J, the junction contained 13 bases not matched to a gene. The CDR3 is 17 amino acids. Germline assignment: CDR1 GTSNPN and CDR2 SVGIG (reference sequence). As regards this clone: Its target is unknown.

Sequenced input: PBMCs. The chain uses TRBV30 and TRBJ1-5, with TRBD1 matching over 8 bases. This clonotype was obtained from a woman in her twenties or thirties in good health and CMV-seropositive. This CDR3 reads CAWNTGTGNFRNQPQHF. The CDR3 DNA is TGTGCCTGGAACACCGGGACAGGAAACTTTCGCAATCAGCCCCAGCATTTT.